This T cell receptor beta chain was observed in a study of CXCR3-negative and CXCR3-positive naive CD8 T cells. The authors prepared UMI-labeled TRB cDNA libraries by 5' RACE. TCRdb re-analyzed the 5' RACE reads; it lists each CDR3 protein once, without DNA. The listing records over 35,000 distinct CDR3 sequences. About this clonotype: Antigen: not known.

In germline, CDR1 is LNHNV, CDR2 YYDKDF (reference sequence). This CDR3 is built from 14 residues. 300,000 cells per CD8+ T cell subset were flow-sorted in triplicate. Naive CD8+ T cells showed a CD45RO-CCR7+CD27+CD95- phenotype. Points from the study as a whole: Diversity ran similarly high across both naive subsets but far lower in memory CD8+ cells. Higher TRB CDR3 hydrophobicity marked CXCR3-positive naive cells relative to CXCR3-negative naive cells.

Sequencing used naive CXCR3- CD8+ T cells from blood. Subset here: CD45RO-CCR7+CD27+CD95- naive CD8+ T cells lacking CXCR3 (TNR3-). The rearrangement links TRBV15 to TRBJ2-7; TCRdb returns TRBD1, unconfirmable since there is no DNA. The TCR was taken from a human donor in good health. Some clones in this sample may be carry-over from other donors' samples. The CDR3 loop reads CATSRGPVSYEQYF.